This is a list of T cell receptor beta chains from one sample in a study of regulatory T cells in long-lasting Graves disease. TCRdb reanalysed the multiplex PCR reads using MiXCR and keeps one entry per CDR3 protein. Of roughly 500,000 distinct CDR3 sequences listed, around 12% are singletons. Another study also made use of these data, one on T cells in Graves' hyperthyroidism and ophthalmopathy.

The specimen was peripheral blood mononuclear cells (PBMCs), collected at new diagnosis, from a patient treated with antithyroid drugs. These TCRs come from a woman under 40 with Graves disease. The CDR3 runs from the conserved cysteine through the conserved F or W. The D gene is left open where the match is weak. Clone size is shown for a subset of rows, as once, few, many or a class of expanded clone.

TRBV7-9	few	TRBJ1-3	NA	TGTGCCAGCAGTTCAGTCCCGGGACGGCACTCTGGAAACACCATATATTTT	CASSSVPGRHSGNTIYF
TRBV11-1	many	TRBJ2-5	NA	TGTGCCAGCAGCTTGTTGGATCGTGGGACCCAGTACTTC	CASSLLDRGTQYF
TRBV18	many	TRBJ2-5	NA	TGTGCCAGCTCACCAACGACAACGTATCAAGAGACCCAGTACTTC	CASSPTTTYQETQYF
TRBV19	NA	TRBJ2-1	NA	TGTGCCAGTATGAGAGTAGGGGCTGATCCCTACAATGAGCAGTTCTTC	CASMRVGADPYNEQFF
TRBV6-5	many	TRBJ2-7	TRBD1	TGTGCCAGCAGATACGGACAGGTCTCCGAGCAGTACTTC	CASRYGQVSEQYF
TRBV28	many	TRBJ1-1	NA	TGTGCCAGCAGGTCCTGGTCTGGACTCTCGTTT	CASRSWSGLSF
TRBV2	few	TRBJ2-2	TRBD1	TGTGCCACTTCGACAGGGAGTGACCACGGGGAGCTGTTTTTT	CATSTGSDHGELFF
TRBV18	many	TRBJ1-2	NA	TGTGCCAGCTCACCCGCAGGGACGGGTTATGGCTACACCTTC	CASSPAGTGYGYTF
TRBV18	few	TRBJ1-5	NA	TGTGCCAGCTCACGCCGGGGTAAGGATCAGCCCCAGCATTTT	CASSRRGKDQPQHF
TRBV10-3	many	TRBJ2-7	NA	TGTGCCAACGGTCCCCATCCGTACGAGCAGTACTTC	CANGPHPYEQYF
TRBV20-1	many	TRBJ1-5	NA	TGCAGTGCTACTGACAGCAATCAGCCCCAGCATTTT	CSATDSNQPQHF
TRBV4-3	few	TRBJ2-7	NA	TGCGCCAGCAGCCAAGTTTGGGGGAGCTCCTACGAGCAGTACTTC	CASSQVWGSSYEQYF
TRBV5-6	many	TRBJ2-1	NA	TGTGCCAGCAGCCTACAGGGAGAGCAGTTCTTC	CASSLQGEQFF
TRBV5-5	many	TRBJ1-1	NA	TGTGCCAGCAGCTGGACCGACTACACTGAAGCTTTCTTT	CASSWTDYTEAFF
TRBV28	many	TRBJ1-6	TRBD1	TGTGCCAGCAGTCCTCACAGGGGTGGATCCTATAATTCACCCCTCCACTTT	CASSPHRGGSYNSPLHF
TRBV11-3	many	TRBJ2-1	TRBD2	TGTGCCAGCAGCTTAGGGCTCGCGAGAACGGCGGGAGACTACAATGAGCAGTTCTTC	CASSLGLARTAGDYNEQFF
TRBV2	many	TRBJ2-1	TRBD2	TGTGCCAGCAGTCATTACGGGACTAGCGGGAGGTCCCTCTACAATGAGCAGTTCTTC	CASSHYGTSGRSLYNEQFF
TRBV2	many	TRBJ2-1	TRBD1	TGTGCCAGCACGGGACAGGGGGAAAATGAGCAGTTCTTC	CASTGQGENEQFF